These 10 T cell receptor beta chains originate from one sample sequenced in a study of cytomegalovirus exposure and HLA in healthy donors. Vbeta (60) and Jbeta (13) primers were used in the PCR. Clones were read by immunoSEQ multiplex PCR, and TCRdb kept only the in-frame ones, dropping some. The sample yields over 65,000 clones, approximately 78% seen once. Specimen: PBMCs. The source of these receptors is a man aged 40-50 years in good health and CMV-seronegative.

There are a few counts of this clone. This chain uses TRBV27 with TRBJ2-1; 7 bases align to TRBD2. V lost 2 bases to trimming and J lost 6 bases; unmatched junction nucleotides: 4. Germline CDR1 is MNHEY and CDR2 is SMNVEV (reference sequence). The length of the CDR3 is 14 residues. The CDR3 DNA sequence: TGTGCCAGCAGTTTAAGCACGGGGGGCAATGAGCAGTTCTTC. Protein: CASSLSTGGNEQFF.

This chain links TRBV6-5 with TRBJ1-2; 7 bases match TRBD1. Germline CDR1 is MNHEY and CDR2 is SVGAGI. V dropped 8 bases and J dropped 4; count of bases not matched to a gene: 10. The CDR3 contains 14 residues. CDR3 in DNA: TGTGCCAGCTCACTCAGGAGGGACAGCTATGGCTACACCTTC. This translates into CASSLRRDSYGYTF.

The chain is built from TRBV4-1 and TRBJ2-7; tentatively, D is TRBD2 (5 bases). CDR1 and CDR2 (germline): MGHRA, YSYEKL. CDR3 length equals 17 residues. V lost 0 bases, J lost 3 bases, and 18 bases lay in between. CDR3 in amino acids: CASSQDLGTGLDYEQYF. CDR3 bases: TGCGCCAGCAGCCAAGATCTTGGAACGGGATTGGACTACGAGCAGTACTTC.

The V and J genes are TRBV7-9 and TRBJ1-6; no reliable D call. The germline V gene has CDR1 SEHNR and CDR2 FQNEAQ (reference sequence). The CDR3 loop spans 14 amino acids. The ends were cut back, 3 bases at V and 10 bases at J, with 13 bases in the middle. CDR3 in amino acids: CASSLGGSGSPLHF. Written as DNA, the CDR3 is TGTGCCAGCAGCTTGGGTGGATCGGGGTCACCCCTCCACTTT.

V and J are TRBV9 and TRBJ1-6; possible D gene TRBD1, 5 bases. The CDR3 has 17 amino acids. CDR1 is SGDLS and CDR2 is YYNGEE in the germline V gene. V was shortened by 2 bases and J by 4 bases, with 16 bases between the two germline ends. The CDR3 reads CASSVTGGRYYNSPLHF. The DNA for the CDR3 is TGTGCCAGCAGCGTCACCGGGGGACGCTATTATAATTCACCCCTCCACTTT.

The CDR3 loop reads CASSLEAGNNSPLHF. CDR3 sequence (DNA): TGTGCCAGCAGCTTGGAAGCGGGGAACAATTCACCCCTCCACTTT. The chain joins TRBV5-4 to TRBJ1-6, with D unresolved. V lost 0 bases and J lost 7, with 11 bases in between. The CDR3 extends over 15 amino acids. Germline CDR1 is SGHNT and CDR2 is YYREEE (reference sequence).

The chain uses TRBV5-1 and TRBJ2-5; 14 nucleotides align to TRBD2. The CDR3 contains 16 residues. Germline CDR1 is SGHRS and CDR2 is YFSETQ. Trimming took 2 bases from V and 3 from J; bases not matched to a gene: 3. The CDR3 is CASSFGLAGGKETQYF. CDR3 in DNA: TGCGCCAGCAGCTTCGGACTAGCGGGGGGCAAAGAGACCCAGTACTTC.

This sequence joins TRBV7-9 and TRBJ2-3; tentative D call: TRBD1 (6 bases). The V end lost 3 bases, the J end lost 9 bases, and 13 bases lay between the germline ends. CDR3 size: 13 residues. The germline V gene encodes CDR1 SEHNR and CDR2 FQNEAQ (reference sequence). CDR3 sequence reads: CASSFFGQPTQYF. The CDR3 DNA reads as TGTGCCAGCAGCTTTTTTGGACAGCCAACGCAGTATTTT.

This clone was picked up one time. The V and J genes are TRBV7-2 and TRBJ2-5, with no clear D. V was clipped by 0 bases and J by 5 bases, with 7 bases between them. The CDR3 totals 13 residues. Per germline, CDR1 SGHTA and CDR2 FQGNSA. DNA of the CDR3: TGTGCCAGCAGCTTAGCTAGCTGGGAGACCCAGTACTTC. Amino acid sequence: CASSLASWETQYF.

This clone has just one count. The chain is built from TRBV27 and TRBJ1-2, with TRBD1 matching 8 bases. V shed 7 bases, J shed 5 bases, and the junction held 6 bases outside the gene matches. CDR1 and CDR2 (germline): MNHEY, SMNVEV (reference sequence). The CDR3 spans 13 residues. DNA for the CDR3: TGTGCCAGCAAACAGGACAGGGCTTATGGCTACACCTTC. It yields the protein CASKQDRAYGYTF.